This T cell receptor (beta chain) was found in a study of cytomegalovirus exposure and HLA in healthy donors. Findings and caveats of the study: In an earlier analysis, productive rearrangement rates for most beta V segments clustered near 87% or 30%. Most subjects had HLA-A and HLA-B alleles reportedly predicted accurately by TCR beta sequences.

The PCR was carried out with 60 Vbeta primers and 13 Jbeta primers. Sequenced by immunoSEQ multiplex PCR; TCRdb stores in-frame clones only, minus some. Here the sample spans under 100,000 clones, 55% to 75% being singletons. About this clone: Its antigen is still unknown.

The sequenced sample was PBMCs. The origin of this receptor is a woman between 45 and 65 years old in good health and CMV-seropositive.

CDR3 residues: CASSGQREGAKNIQYF. CDR3 bases: TGTGCCAGCAGCGGGCAGCGGGAGGGAGCCAAAAACATTCAGTACTTC. V usage is TRBV9 and J usage is TRBJ2-4, with TRBD2 matching over 10 bases. V gave up 3 bases and J gave up 0 bases; unmatched junction bases: 3. Germline CDR1 reads SGDLS; CDR2 reads YYNGEE. The CDR3 contains 16 residues. The full variable domain, completed using reference TRBV9 and TRBJ2-4, is DSGVTQTPKHLITATGQRVTLRCSPRSGDLSVYWYQQSLDQGLQFLIQYYNGEERAKGNILERFSAQQFPDLHSELNLSSLELGDSALYFCASSGQREGAKNIQYFGAGTRLSVL.